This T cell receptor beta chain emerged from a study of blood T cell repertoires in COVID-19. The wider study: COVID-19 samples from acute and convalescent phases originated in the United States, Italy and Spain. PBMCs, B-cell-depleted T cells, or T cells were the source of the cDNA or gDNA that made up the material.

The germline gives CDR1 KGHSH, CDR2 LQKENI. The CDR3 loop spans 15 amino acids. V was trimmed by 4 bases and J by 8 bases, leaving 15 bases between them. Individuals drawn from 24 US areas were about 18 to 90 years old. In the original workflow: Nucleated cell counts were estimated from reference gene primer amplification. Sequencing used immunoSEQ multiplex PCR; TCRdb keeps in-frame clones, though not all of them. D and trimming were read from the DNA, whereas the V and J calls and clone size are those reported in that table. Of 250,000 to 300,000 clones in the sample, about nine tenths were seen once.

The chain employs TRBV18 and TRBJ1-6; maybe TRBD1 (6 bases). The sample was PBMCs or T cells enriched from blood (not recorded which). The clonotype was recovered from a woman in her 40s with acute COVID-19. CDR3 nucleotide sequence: TGTGCCAGCTCACGGGAACAGGGAGGGGATTCACCCCTCCACTTT. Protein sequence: CASSREQGGDSPLHF.